A single sample gave rise to the 9 T cell receptor beta chains below, sequenced in a study of blood T cell repertoires in COVID-19. Data came from immunoSEQ multiplex PCR; TCRdb stores just in-frame clones and leaves some out. The table shows around 72,000 clones, with approximately 80% occurring only once. The sample comprised peripheral blood. The receptors stem from a woman in her seventies with acute or convalescent COVID-19.

This clone was recorded a few times. The chain is built from TRBV6-2 or TRBV6-3 and TRBJ1-1, with no clear D. Trimming stripped 2 bases from V and 5 bases from J, with 15 bases between. Germline-derived CDR1 and CDR2 are MNHEY and SVGEGT. The CDR3 is 15 amino acids. The CDR3 coding sequence is TGTGCCAGCAGTTACCCCGTCCCTACGGGGACTGAAGCTTTCTTT. It yields the protein CASSYPVPTGTEAFF.

This chain links TRBV9 with TRBJ1-5, with a tentative D call TRBD1 (5 bases). The CDR3 length is 15 residues. The V and J ends lost 4 bases and 0 bases respectively, with 11 bases between them. Germline V gives CDR1 SGDLS, CDR2 YYNGEE. Written as DNA, the CDR3 is TGTGCCAGCAGCCGTACCGGGGGTAGCAATCAGCCCCAGCATTTT. Residues: CASSRTGGSNQPQHF.

This clone was counted between two and nine times. The V call is TRBV27, the J call TRBJ1-5, with unresolved D. Germline-derived CDR1 and CDR2 are MNHEY and SMNVEV (reference sequence). The CDR3 length is 15 residues. V was pared by 0 bases and J by 2 bases, with 8 bases between. CDR3 bases: TGTGCCAGCAGTTTATCTGGCCGGGGCAATCAGCCCCAGCATTTT. Encoded protein: CASSLSGRGNQPQHF.

This clone was picked up a small number of times. The chain employs TRBV11-3 and TRBJ2-1; 7 bases map to TRBD2. V trimming: 6 bases; J trimming: 4 bases; junction bases outside the gene matches: 9. Looked up from germline, CDR1 is SGHNT and CDR2 is YENEEA. The CDR3 extends over 15 amino acids. The CDR3 sequence is CASRKSSGAYNEQFF. DNA for the CDR3: TGTGCCAGCAGGAAATCTAGCGGAGCTTACAATGAGCAGTTCTTC.

The chain combines TRBV11-3 with TRBJ2-1; unclear D gene. Trimming took 3 bases from V and 0 from J, leaving 9 bases between them. The CDR3 spans 15 residues. Germline CDR1 and CDR2: SGHNT and YENEEA. The CDR3 nucleotides are TGTGCCAGCAGCTTCCGCAGATCCTCCTACAATGAGCAGTTCTTC. This translates into CASSFRRSSYNEQFF. The whole variable domain, filled in from reference TRBV11-3 and TRBJ2-1, reads EAGVVQSPRYKIIEKKQPVAFWCNPISGHNTLYWYLQNLGQGPELLIRYENEEAVDDSQLPKDRFSAERLKGVDSTLKIQPAELGDSAVYLCASSFRRSSYNEQFFGPGTRLTVL.

V and J are TRBV18 and TRBJ2-7; possibly TRBD2 for D (6 bases). Germline V gives CDR1 KGHSH, CDR2 LQKENI. The length of the CDR3 is 12 residues. Trimming removed 6 bases from V and 7 bases from J, with 13 bases in between. For the CDR3, the DNA is TGTGCCAGCTCGCCTGGGAGGAGAGAGCAGTACTTC. Translated, it gives CASSPGRREQYF.

This clone was counted only a few times. V gene TRBV28 combines with J gene TRBJ1-4; 9 bases match TRBD1. The germline V gene encodes CDR1 MDHEN and CDR2 SYDVKM. There are 14 residues in the CDR3. J gave up 6 bases and V 5 bases, and 4 bases lay outside the gene matches. Here the CDR3 DNA reads TGTGCCAGCAGTACAGGGGGCACTGATGAAAAACTGTTTTTT. As protein: CASSTGGTDEKLFF.

The V gene is TRBV28, the J gene TRBJ1-2; D is possibly TRBD1 (6 bases). V lost 2 bases and J lost 4, with 17 bases in between. The CDR3 runs 16 residues. Germline CDR1 reads MDHEN; CDR2 reads SYDVKM. The CDR3 region has the DNA TGTGCCAGCAGTTTAGGTGCGGGGGCAGGTGGCTATGGCTACACCTTC. Protein: CASSLGAGAGGYGYTF.

The chain combines TRBV4-1 with TRBJ2-5, with 11 bases fitting TRBD1. The CDR3 runs to 15 residues. J gave up 3 bases and V 3 bases, and 3 bases lay outside the gene matches. Germline-derived CDR1 and CDR2 are MGHRA and YSYEKL. For the CDR3, the DNA is TGCGCCAGCAGCCACAGGGACAGGGGGGAAGAGACCCAGTACTTC. Translation: CASSHRDRGEETQYF.